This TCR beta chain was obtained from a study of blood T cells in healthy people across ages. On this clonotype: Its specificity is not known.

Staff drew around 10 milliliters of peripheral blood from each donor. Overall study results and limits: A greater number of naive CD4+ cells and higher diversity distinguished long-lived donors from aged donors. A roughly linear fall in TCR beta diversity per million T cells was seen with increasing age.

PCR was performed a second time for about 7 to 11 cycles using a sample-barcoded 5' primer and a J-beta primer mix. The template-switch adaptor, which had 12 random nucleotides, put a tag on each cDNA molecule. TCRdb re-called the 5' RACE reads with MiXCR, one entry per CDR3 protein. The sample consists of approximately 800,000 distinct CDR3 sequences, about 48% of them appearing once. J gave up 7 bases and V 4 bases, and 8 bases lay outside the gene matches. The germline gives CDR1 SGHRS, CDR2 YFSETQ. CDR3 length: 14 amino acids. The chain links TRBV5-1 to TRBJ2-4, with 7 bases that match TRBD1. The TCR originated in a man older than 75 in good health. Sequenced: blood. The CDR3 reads CASSQTGEGNIQYF. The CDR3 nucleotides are TGCGCCAGCAGCCAAACAGGGGAAGGGAACATTCAGTACTTC. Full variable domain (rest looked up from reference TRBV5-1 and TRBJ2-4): KAGVTQTPRYLIKTRGQQVTLSCSPISGHRSVSWYQQTPGQGLQFLFEYFSETQRNKGNFPGRFSGRQFSNSRSEMNVSTLELGDSALYLCASSQTGEGNIQYFGAGTRLSVL.